The sequence of this T cell receptor beta chain was determined in a study of blood T cell repertoires in COVID-19. Profiling relied on immunoSEQ multiplex PCR, and the TCRdb table lists in-frame clones only, not all of them. This sample yields under 60,000 clones, of which approximately 86% are seen a single time; 9.5% to 13% belongs to the top ten. Germline loops: CDR1 MRHNA, CDR2 SNTAGT. This CDR3 has 16 amino acids. V dropped 2 bases and J dropped 4; count of bases not matched to a gene: 6. This chain uses TRBV6-4 with TRBJ2-2, with 8 bases matching TRBD1. The source material was peripheral blood. The origin of this receptor is a human donor with acute or convalescent COVID-19. The donor label of this sample is uncertain. CDR3 DNA: TGTGCCAGCAGTGACCGAGGACAGGGAGGCACCGGGGAGCTGTTTTTT. Amino acids: CASSDRGQGGTGELFF.